This T cell receptor (beta chain) is drawn from a study of T cell responses to AZD1222 COVID-19 vaccine. Some clones are missing from TCRdb's copy, which holds only in-frame ones; the method was immunoSEQ multiplex PCR. Of over 120,000 clones listed, over 80% are singletons. The specimen comprised peripheral blood, sampled 28 days after the second AZD1222 dose. This TCR was recovered from an adult who received the AZD1222 COVID-19 vaccine.

CDR3 nucleotides: TGTGCCACCAGCAGAACTTGGCCCGAAGGACGGGATTACCCTCAAGAGACCCAGTACTTC. Protein product: CATSRTWPEGRDYPQETQYF. The V and J genes are TRBV15 and TRBJ2-5, with a weak D call TRBD2 (5 bases). This CDR3 comprises 20 residues. V was pared by 2 bases and J by 2 bases, with 27 bases between. Germline-derived CDR1 and CDR2 are LNHNV and YYDKDF (reference sequence).